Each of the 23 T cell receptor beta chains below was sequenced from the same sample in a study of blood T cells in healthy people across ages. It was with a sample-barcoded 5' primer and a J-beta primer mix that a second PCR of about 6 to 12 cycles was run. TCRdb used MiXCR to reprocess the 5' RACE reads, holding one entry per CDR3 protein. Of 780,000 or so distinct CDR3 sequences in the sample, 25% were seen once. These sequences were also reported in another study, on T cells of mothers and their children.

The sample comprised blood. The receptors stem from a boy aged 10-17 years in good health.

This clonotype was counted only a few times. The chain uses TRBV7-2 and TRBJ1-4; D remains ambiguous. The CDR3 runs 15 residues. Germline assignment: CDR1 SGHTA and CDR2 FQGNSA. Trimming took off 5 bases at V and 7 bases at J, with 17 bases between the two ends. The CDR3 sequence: CASSQGPGSTEKLFF. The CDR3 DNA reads TGTGCCAGCAGCCAAGGTCCGGGGTCGACTGAAAAACTGTTTTTT.

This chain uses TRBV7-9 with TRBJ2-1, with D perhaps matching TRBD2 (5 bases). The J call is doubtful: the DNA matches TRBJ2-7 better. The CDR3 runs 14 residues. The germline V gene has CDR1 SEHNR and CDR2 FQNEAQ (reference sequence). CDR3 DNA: TGTGCCAGCAGCCCAGGACGGGACTCCTACGAGCAGTACTTC. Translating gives CASSPGRDSYEQYF.

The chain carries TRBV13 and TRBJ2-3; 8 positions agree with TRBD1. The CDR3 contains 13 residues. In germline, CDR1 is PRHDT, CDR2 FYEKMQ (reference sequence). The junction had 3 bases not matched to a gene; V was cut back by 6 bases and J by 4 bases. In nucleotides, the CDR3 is TGTGCCAGCAGGGACAGGGTCCCAGATACGCAGTATTTT. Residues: CASRDRVPDTQYF.

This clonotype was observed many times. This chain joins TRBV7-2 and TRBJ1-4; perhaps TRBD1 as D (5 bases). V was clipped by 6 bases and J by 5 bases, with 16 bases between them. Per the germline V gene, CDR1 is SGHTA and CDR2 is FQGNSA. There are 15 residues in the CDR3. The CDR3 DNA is TGTGCCAGCAGTCTCCGCGGGACGGCGAATGAAAAACTGTTTTTT. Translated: CASSLRGTANEKLFF.

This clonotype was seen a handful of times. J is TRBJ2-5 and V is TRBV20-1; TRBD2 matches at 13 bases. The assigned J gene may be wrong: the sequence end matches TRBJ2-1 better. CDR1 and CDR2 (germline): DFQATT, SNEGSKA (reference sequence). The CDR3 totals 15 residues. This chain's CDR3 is CSARPWTSGSYEQFF. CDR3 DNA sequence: TGCAGTGCTAGACCCTGGACTAGCGGGAGCTATGAGCAGTTCTTC.

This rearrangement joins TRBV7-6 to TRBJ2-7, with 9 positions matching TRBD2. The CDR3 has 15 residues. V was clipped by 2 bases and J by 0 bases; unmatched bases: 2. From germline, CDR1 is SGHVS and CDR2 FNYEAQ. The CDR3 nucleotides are TGTGCCAGCAGCTTAAAGCGGGGGGTCTCCTACGAGCAGTACTTC. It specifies CASSLKRGVSYEQYF.

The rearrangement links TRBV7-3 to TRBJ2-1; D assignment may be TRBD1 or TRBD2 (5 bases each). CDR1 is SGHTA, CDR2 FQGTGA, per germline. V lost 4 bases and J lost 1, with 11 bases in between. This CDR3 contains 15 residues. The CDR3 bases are TGTGCCAGCAGCTCAGGGTTAGCGTCCTACAATGAGCAGTTCTTC. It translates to CASSSGLASYNEQFF.

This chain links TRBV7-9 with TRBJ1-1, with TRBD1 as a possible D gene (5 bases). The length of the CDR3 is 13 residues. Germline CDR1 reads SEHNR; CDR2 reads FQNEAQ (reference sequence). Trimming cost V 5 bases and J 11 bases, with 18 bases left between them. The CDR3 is CASSLGPQVDAFF. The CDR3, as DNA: TGTGCCAGCAGCCTAGGACCACAGGTCGATGCTTTCTTT.

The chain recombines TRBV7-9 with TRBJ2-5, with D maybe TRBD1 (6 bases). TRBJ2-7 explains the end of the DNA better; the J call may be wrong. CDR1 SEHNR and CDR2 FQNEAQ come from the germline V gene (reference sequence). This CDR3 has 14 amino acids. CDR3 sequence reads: CASSQWDIAYEQYF. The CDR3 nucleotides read TGTGCCAGCAGCCAATGGGACATAGCCTACGAGCAGTACTTC.

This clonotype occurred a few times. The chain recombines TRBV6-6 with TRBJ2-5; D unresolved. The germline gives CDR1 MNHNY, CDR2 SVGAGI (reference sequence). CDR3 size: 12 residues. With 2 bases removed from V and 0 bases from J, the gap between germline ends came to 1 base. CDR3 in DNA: TGTGCCAGCAGTTACCACCAAGAGACCCAGTACTTC. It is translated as CASSYHQETQYF.

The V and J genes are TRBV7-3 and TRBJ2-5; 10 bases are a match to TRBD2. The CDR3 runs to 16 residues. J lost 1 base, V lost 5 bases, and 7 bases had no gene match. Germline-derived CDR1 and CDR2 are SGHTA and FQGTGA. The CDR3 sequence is CASSPIAGGLQETQYF. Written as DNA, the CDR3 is TGTGCCAGCAGCCCAATAGCGGGGGGCCTCCAAGAGACCCAGTACTTC.

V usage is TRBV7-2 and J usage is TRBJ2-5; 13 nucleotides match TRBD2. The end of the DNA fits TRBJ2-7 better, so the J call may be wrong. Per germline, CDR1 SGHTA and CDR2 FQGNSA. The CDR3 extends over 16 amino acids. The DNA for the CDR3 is TGTGCCAGCAGCTTCGTACTAGCGGGAGGGCCCTACGAGCAGTACTTC. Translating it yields CASSFVLAGGPYEQYF.

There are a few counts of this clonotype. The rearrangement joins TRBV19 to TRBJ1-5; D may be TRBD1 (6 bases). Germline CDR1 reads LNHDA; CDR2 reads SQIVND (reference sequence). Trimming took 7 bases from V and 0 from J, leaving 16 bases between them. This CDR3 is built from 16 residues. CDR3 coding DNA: TGTGCCAGTAAACCTTGGGGACAAAATAGCAATCAGCCCCAGCATTTT. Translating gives CASKPWGQNSNQPQHF.

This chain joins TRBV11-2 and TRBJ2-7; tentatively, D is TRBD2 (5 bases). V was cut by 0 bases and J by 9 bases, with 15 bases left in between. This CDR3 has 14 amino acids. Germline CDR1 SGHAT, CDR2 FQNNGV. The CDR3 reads CASSLDLGPAGQYF. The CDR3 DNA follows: TGTGCCAGCAGCTTAGATCTAGGACCTGCGGGGCAGTACTTC.

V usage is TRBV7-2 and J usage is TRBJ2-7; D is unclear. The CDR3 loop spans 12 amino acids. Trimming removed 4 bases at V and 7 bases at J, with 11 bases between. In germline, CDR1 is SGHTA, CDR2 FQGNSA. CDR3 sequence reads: CASSYTPGEQYF. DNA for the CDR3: TGTGCCAGCAGCTACACCCCCGGGGAGCAGTACTTC.

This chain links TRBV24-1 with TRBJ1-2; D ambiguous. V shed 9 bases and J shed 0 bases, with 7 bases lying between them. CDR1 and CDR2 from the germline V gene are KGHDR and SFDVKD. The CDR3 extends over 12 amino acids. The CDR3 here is CATADANYGYTF. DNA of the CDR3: TGTGCCACCGCGGACGCTAACTATGGCTACACCTTC.

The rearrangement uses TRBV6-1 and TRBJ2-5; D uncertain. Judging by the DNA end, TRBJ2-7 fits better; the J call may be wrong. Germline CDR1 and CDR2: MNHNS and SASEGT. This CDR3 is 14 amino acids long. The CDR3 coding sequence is TGTGCCAGCAGTGAAGTGGCAGAGCCCAGCGAGCAGTACTTC. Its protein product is CASSEVAEPSEQYF.

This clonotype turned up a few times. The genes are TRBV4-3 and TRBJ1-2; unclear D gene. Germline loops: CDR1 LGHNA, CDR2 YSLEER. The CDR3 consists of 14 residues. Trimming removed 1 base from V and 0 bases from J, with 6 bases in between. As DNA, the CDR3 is TGCGCCAGCAGCCAAGGATCTACTAACTATGGCTACACCTTC. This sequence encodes CASSQGSTNYGYTF.

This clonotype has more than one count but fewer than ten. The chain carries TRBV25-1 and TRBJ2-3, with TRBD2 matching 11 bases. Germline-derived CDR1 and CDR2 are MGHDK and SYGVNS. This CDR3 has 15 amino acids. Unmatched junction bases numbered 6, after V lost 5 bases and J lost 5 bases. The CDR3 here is CASSIAGGEGDTQYF. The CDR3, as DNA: TGTGCCAGCAGTATAGCGGGAGGGGAGGGAGATACGCAGTATTTT.

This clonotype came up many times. CDR3 protein: CASSEIHGTGDEKLFF. The CDR3 DNA reads as TGTGCCAGCAGTGAAATTCACGGGACAGGGGATGAAAAACTGTTTTTT. The V and J genes are TRBV6-1 and TRBJ1-4, with 10 bases aligning to TRBD1. The CDR3 sequence is 16 residues long. Unmatched junction bases numbered 6, after V lost 2 bases and J lost 6 bases. The V gene's germline CDR1 is MNHNS and CDR2 SASEGT.

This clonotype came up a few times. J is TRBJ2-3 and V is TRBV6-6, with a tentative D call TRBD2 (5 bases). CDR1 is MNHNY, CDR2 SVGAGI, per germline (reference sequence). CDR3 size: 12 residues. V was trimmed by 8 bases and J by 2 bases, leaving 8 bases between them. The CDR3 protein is CASLRDTDTQYF. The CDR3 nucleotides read TGTGCCAGCTTACGGGACACAGATACGCAGTATTTT.

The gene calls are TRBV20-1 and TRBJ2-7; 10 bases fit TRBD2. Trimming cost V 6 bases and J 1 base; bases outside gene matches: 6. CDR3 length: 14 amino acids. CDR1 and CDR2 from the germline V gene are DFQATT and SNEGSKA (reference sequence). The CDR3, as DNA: TGCAGTGCCGACGGACTAGCGGAGTCCTACGAGCAGTACTTC. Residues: CSADGLAESYEQYF.

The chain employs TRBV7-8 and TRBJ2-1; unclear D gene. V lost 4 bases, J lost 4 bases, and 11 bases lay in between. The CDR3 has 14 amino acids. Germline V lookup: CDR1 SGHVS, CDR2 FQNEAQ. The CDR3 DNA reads TGTGCCAGCAGCTCCCCGACAACATACAATGAGCAGTTCTTC. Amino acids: CASSSPTTYNEQFF.